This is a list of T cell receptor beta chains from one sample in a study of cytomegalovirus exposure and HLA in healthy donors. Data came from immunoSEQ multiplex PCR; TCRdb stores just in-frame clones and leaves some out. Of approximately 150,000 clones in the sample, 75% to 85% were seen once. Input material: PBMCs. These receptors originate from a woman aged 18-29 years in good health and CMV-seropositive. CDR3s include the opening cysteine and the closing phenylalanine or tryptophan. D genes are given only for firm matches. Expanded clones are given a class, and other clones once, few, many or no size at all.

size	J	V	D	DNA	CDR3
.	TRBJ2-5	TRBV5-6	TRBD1	TGTGCCAGCAGCTTGGACAGGGGAATGGAGACCCAGTACTTC	CASSLDRGMETQYF
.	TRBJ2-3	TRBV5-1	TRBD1	TGCGCCAGCAGCGAAGCCGGGACAGGCACAGATACGCAGTATTTT	CASSEAGTGTDTQYF
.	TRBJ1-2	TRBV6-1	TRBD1	TGTGCCAGCAGGCGACAGGGTATCGATGGCTACACCTTC	CASRRQGIDGYTF
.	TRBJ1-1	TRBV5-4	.	TGTGCCAGCAGCCGCGTCTCAACTGAAGCTTTCTTT	CASSRVSTEAFF
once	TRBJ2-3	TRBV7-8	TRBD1	TGTGCCAGCCTTATCCCGACAGGGGACGCTGGAGATACGCAGTATTTT	CASLIPTGDAGDTQYF
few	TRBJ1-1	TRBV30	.	TGTGCCTGGTCGACGGGGACACGGACTGAAGCTTTCTTT	CAWSTGTRTEAFF
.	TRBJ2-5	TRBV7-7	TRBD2	TGTGCTAGCAGCTTAAAGGGACTAACGGAAGAGACCCAGTACTTC	CASSLKGLTEETQYF
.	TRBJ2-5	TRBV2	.	TGTGCCAGCACCCCGCTGACTAGTTCGGAGACCCAGTACTTC	CASTPLTSSETQYF
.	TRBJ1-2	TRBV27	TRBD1	TGTGCCAGCCGACAAACAGGGGGCGTCTATGGCTACACCTTC	CASRQTGGVYGYTF
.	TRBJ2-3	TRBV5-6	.	TGTGCCAGCAGCCGAGGACTTTTCTTTTCCACAGATACGCAGTATTTT	CASSRGLFFSTDTQYF
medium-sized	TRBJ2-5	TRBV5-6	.	TGTGCCAGCAGCTTCATGGGAGGAGAGACCCAGTACTTC	CASSFMGGETQYF
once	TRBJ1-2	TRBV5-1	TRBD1	TGCGCCAGCAGCTTGGGTTTTCGAACCGGGACAGGGTCCGGCTACACCTTC	CASSLGFRTGTGSGYTF
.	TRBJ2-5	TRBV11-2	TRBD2	TGTGCCAGCAGCTCACTGGCGGGGGGGCTTGAGACCCAGTACTTC	CASSSLAGGLETQYF
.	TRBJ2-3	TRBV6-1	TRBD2	TGTGCCAGCAGTGAACTTACCCGGGGGGCGCAGTATTTT	CASSELTRGAQYF
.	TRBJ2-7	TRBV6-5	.	TGTGCCAGCAGTTGGGGCGGGGGCGGCGAGCAGTACTTC	CASSWGGGGEQYF
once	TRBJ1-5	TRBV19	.	TGTGCCACAACGGGATTAAGGGATTATAGCAATCAGCCCCAGCATTTT	CATTGLRDYSNQPQHF
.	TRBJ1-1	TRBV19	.	TGTGCCAGTAGTACTCCTGAGACGGGTGAAGCTTTCTTT	CASSTPETGEAFF
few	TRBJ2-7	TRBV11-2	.	TGTGCCAGCAGCTTAGCCCCCGAGAGCTCCTACGAGCAGTACTTC	CASSLAPESSYEQYF
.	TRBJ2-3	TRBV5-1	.	TGCGCCAGCAGCTCCATGTACGCCTCCCGAGGAGATACGCAGTATTTT	CASSSMYASRGDTQYF
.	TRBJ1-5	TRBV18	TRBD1	TGTGCCAGCAGACCCGGGACAGGGAATCAGCCCCAGCATTTT	CASRPGTGNQPQHF
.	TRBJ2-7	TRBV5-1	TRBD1	TGCGCCAGCAGCCCCGCACAGGGGATCCCCTACGAGCAGTACTTC	CASSPAQGIPYEQYF
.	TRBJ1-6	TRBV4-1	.	TGCGCCAGCAGCCAAGAACACCACAGTAGTTATTCACCCCTCCACTTT	CASSQEHHSSYSPLHF
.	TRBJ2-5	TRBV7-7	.	TGTGCCAGCAGCTTAGGGCCGAGGCAGAGCCAAGAGACCCAGTACTTC	CASSLGPRQSQETQYF
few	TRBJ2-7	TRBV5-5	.	TGTGCCAGCACCGATCCCGGGACACTCTCCTACGAGCAGTACTTC	CASTDPGTLSYEQYF
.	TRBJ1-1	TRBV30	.	TGTGCCTGGAGTGTACGCAGGGCGAACACTGAAGCTTTCTTT	CAWSVRRANTEAFF
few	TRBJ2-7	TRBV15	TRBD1	TGTGCCACCAGCAGAGACCGGGACAGGGTACCCTACGAGCAGTACTTC	CATSRDRDRVPYEQYF
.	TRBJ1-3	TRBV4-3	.	TGCGCCAGCAGCCTAACTGGAAACACCATATATTTT	CASSLTGNTIYF
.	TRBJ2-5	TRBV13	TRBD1	TGTGCCAGCGGGTTTGGACAGGGCCTAGAGACCCAGTACTTC	CASGFGQGLETQYF
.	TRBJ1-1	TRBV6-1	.	TGTGCCGCCTGGGGGGGGAGTGCCACTGAAGCTTTCTTT	CAAWGGSATEAFF